These 9 T cell receptor beta chains were all obtained from the same sample, sequenced in a study of blood T cell repertoires in COVID-19. Sequenced by immunoSEQ multiplex PCR; TCRdb stores in-frame clones only, minus some. The data show under 300,000 clones, 85% seen once. Material: peripheral blood. The receptors stem from a human donor in a cohort sampled during active COVID-19.

The chain has TRBV9 and TRBJ2-7; TRBD1 is a possible D gene (5 bases). Trimming pared 1 base from V and 3 bases from J, leaving 11 bases between. Looked up from germline, CDR1 is SGDLS and CDR2 is YYNGEE. The CDR3 length is 14 residues. CDR3: CASSVLPDSYEQYF. The CDR3 DNA follows: TGTGCCAGCAGCGTACTCCCTGACAGCTACGAGCAGTACTTC.

This clone was found a few times. The chain is built from TRBV28 and TRBJ1-5, with D possibly TRBD1 on 5 matching bases. This CDR3 comprises 12 residues. Trimming removed 7 bases at V and 6 bases at J, with 10 bases between. CDR1 and CDR2 from the germline V gene are MDHEN and SYDVKM. CDR3 amino acids: CASIRVGQPQHF. The DNA of the CDR3 is TGTGCCAGCATCAGGGTGGGTCAGCCCCAGCATTTT.

V usage is TRBV4-1 and J usage is TRBJ2-7; possibly TRBD2 for D (5 bases). The V gene lost 0 bases and the J gene lost 3 bases, with 18 bases spanning the gap. Germline V CDR1 and CDR2: MGHRA, YSYEKL. The CDR3 is 17 amino acids. CDR3 residues: CASSQDGVGGEIYEQYF. The CDR3 DNA sequence: TGCGCCAGCAGCCAAGATGGGGTAGGAGGCGAAATCTACGAGCAGTACTTC.

The CDR3 nucleotides read TGTGCCAGCAGCTTTGGAGCGGGACTTTCAACCTACGAGCAGTACTTC. Translating it yields CASSFGAGLSTYEQYF. V gene TRBV5-4 combines with J gene TRBJ2-7, with 7 bases that match TRBD2. Germline V gives CDR1 SGHNT, CDR2 YYREEE (reference sequence). With 2 bases clipped from V and 2 bases from J, the junction kept 10 bases outside the gene matches. This CDR3 contains 16 residues.

The CDR3 reads CASSEGPGLAGEEQFF. The CDR3 nucleotides are TGCGCCAGCAGTGAAGGGCCCGGACTAGCGGGAGAAGAGCAGTTCTTC. The chain employs TRBV10-2 and TRBJ2-1; 13 bases are shared with TRBD2. CDR3 size: 16 residues. Per the germline V gene, CDR1 is WSHSY and CDR2 is SAAADI. Trimming removed 3 bases from V and 10 bases from J; junction bases left unmatched: 9.

The rearrangement uses TRBV2 and TRBJ1-5; TRBD1 aligns across 8 bases. The CDR3 sequence is 13 residues long. From germline, CDR1 is SNHLY and CDR2 FYNNEI. After removal of 5 bases from V and 6 bases from J, the junction contained 3 bases not matched to a gene. The chain's CDR3 is CASSQGASQPQHF. DNA of the CDR3: TGTGCCAGCAGTCAGGGGGCCAGTCAGCCCCAGCATTTT.

This rearrangement joins TRBV7-9 to TRBJ2-7, with 12 positions matching TRBD2. The junction had 13 bases not matched to a gene; V was cut back by 4 bases and J by 3 bases. Germline lookup yields CDR1 SEHNR and CDR2 FQNEAQ (reference sequence). This CDR3 comprises 18 residues. The CDR3 loop is CASSSTSGRGNAVYEQYF. Here the CDR3 DNA reads TGTGCCAGCAGCTCGACTAGCGGGAGAGGCAACGCTGTCTACGAGCAGTACTTC.

J is TRBJ1-5 and V is TRBV18; tentative D call: TRBD1 (6 bases). V was cut by 1 base and J by 9 bases, with 13 bases left in between. This CDR3 has 14 amino acids. Germline assignment: CDR1 KGHSH and CDR2 LQKENI. This CDR3 reads CASSPQRSGAPQHF. In DNA, the CDR3 is TGTGCCAGCTCACCACAGCGGTCAGGGGCGCCCCAGCATTTT. The entire variable domain, with the rest obtained from reference TRBV18 and TRBJ1-5, is as follows: NAGVMQNPRHLVRRRGQEARLRCSPMKGHSHVYWYRQLPEEGLKFMVYLQKENIIDESGMPKERFSAEFPKEGPSILRIQQVVRGDSAAYFCASSPQRSGAPQHFGDGTRLSIL.

The chain is built from TRBV6-6 and TRBJ2-7, with 8 bases aligning to TRBD2. The V gene's germline CDR1 is MNHNY and CDR2 SVGAGI (reference sequence). The V gene end was trimmed by 0 bases and the J gene end by 2 bases; junction bases not matched to a gene: 0. This CDR3 is built from 14 residues. The CDR3, as DNA: TGTGCCAGCAGTTACTCGGGACTAGCCTACGAGCAGTACTTC. Its translation is CASSYSGLAYEQYF.